Below are 30 T cell receptor beta chains sequenced from a single sample in a study of CXCR3-negative and CXCR3-positive naive CD8 T cells. The TRB libraries of cDNA were built by UMI-labeled 5' RACE. Following a re-call of the 5' RACE reads, TCRdb has one entry per CDR3 protein and lacks DNA. Its listing shows about 120,000 distinct CDR3 sequences. Input material: naive CXCR3- CD8+ T cells from blood. Subset in this sample: CD45RO-CCR7+CD27+CD95- naive CD8+ T cells lacking CXCR3 (TNR3-). The receptors stem from a human donor in good health. Some clones in this sample may be carry-over from other donors' samples.

The V and J genes are TRBV4-2 and TRBJ1-1; with no DNA, the TCRdb D assignment of TRBD1 cannot be verified. CDR3 length: 15 residues. CDR1 LGHNA and CDR2 YNFKEQ come from the germline V gene. CDR3 region: CASSHTDRGNTEAFF.

The chain has TRBV2 and TRBJ2-7; the D gene TCRdb calls, TRBD1, cannot be checked with no DNA. The CDR3 has 14 residues. Germline V gives CDR1 SNHLY, CDR2 FYNNEI. This CDR3 is CASRPGTAAYEQYF.

This sequence joins TRBV6-2 or TRBV6-3 and TRBJ2-1; TCRdb's D call, TRBD1, is unchecked because there is no DNA. The V gene's germline CDR1 is MNHEY and CDR2 SVGEGT. CDR3 length equals 12 residues. The CDR3 is CASSYGGYEQFF.

This chain joins TRBV7-9 and TRBJ1-6. The CDR3 length is 14 residues. Germline CDR1 reads SEHNR; CDR2 reads FQNEAQ (reference sequence). The CDR3 spells CASSWEMWNSPLHF.

The chain joins TRBV4-1 to TRBJ2-3; the D call of TRBD2 rests on TCRdb alone, since no DNA is present to check it. Looked up from germline, CDR1 is MGHRA and CDR2 is YSYEKL. The length of the CDR3 is 16 residues. The CDR3 sequence: CASSQTPSGLTDTQYF.

This sequence joins TRBV10-3 and TRBJ1-1. This CDR3 region has 15 residues. CDR1 is ENHRY and CDR2 is SYGVKD in the germline V gene. CDR3 sequence reads: CAISESHRMNTEAFF.

The chain joins TRBV29-1 to TRBJ1-2; TCRdb designates TRBD1, a call that cannot be tested without DNA. The CDR3 totals 15 residues. Looked up from germline, CDR1 is SQVTM and CDR2 is ANQGSEA. The CDR3 spells CSVVPPKVKEDGYTF.

V gene TRBV12-3 or TRBV12-4 combines with J gene TRBJ2-7; absent DNA, TCRdb's TRBD2 call cannot be checked. This CDR3 is 14 amino acids long. The CDR3: CASSPPSGGYEQYF.

V gene TRBV2 combines with J gene TRBJ2-5; TCRdb designates TRBD1, a call that cannot be tested without DNA. The CDR3 runs 14 residues. The germline gives CDR1 SNHLY, CDR2 FYNNEI. CDR3 amino acids: CASSEYRVTETQYF.

This sequence joins TRBV12-3 or TRBV12-4 and TRBJ2-6; TCRdb returns TRBD1, unconfirmable since there is no DNA. The CDR3 covers 13 residues. The CDR3 region is CASSQGWANVLTF.

V gene TRBV14 combines with J gene TRBJ2-1; TCRdb reports TRBD2, a call that lacks DNA to check it against. CDR3 length equals 17 residues. Per the germline V gene, CDR1 is SGHDN and CDR2 is FVKESK. The CDR3 reads CASSQDGWAGGLNEQFF.

The rearrangement uses TRBV19 and TRBJ2-2; TCRdb names TRBD1, which stays unverified in the absence of DNA. This CDR3 contains 13 residues. Germline lookup yields CDR1 LNHDA and CDR2 SQIVND (reference sequence). The CDR3 here is CATWTANTGELFF.

The CDR3 loop reads CASSKLLGGAYYTEAFF. The chain uses TRBV6-5 and TRBJ1-1; the D call from TCRdb, TRBD1, cannot be confirmed without DNA. Germline loops: CDR1 MNHEY, CDR2 SVGAGI. The CDR3 extends over 17 amino acids.

This chain uses TRBV7-9 with TRBJ2-1; TCRdb's assignment of TRBD2 cannot be checked, as there is no DNA. Germline V gene lookup returns CDR1 SEHNR and CDR2 FQNEAQ (reference sequence). The CDR3 contains 15 residues. The CDR3 sequence is CASSPSGTINNEQFF.

V usage is TRBV4-1 and J usage is TRBJ1-2; TCRdb gives TRBD1 as the D gene, but with no DNA this cannot be confirmed. CDR1 and CDR2 (germline): MGHRA, YSYEKL. The CDR3 has 17 residues. CDR3 sequence reads: CASSQDPTQGGQYGYTF.

The CDR3 protein is CASSLASGLRLYEQYF. This chain uses TRBV7-9 with TRBJ2-7; TCRdb names TRBD2, which stays unverified in the absence of DNA. The CDR3 covers 16 residues. Germline V CDR1 and CDR2: SEHNR, FQNEAQ (reference sequence).

The V gene is TRBV21-1, the J gene TRBJ1-5. TRBV21-1 corresponds to a pseudogene. The CDR3 extends over 12 amino acids. This CDR3 is CASSFGVQPQHF.

The chain combines TRBV6-5 with TRBJ2-1; without DNA, the TCRdb call of TRBD2 cannot be checked. The length of the CDR3 is 21 residues. Germline-derived CDR1 and CDR2 are MNHEY and SVGAGI. This chain's CDR3 is CASSYPSRVLAGGPPYNEQFF.

The rearrangement joins TRBV28 to TRBJ2-5; TCRdb's D gene call, TRBD1, goes unchecked for lack of DNA. CDR3 size: 15 residues. Germline CDR1 and CDR2: MDHEN and SYDVKM. This CDR3 reads CASSSPGVSQETQYF.

The V and J genes are TRBV7-2 and TRBJ1-6; TCRdb reports TRBD1, a call that lacks DNA to check it against. Germline assignment: CDR1 SGHTA and CDR2 FQGNSA. The CDR3 has 14 residues. CDR3 sequence reads: CASSPGPGNSPLHF.

The J gene is TRBJ2-1, the V gene TRBV2; TCRdb returns TRBD2, unconfirmable since there is no DNA. Germline loops: CDR1 SNHLY, CDR2 FYNNEI. The CDR3 length is 18 residues. CDR3 protein: CASSDDPEREGLYNEQFF.

The V gene is TRBV12-3 or TRBV12-4, the J gene TRBJ1-1. This CDR3 comprises 13 residues. CDR3 sequence: CASTSGANTEAFF.

This sequence joins TRBV20-1 and TRBJ2-7. The V gene's germline CDR1 is DFQATT and CDR2 SNEGSKA (reference sequence). The CDR3 covers 13 residues. The CDR3 loop is CSARSQDTYEQYF.

V usage is TRBV7-9 and J usage is TRBJ1-5. The CDR3 loop spans 16 amino acids. Germline V gene lookup returns CDR1 SEHNR and CDR2 FQNEAQ (reference sequence). The CDR3 reads CASSLGEGYSNQPQHF.

The gene calls are TRBV10-3 and TRBJ2-7; TCRdb's assignment of TRBD1 cannot be checked, as there is no DNA. Germline V lookup: CDR1 ENHRY, CDR2 SYGVKD. The CDR3 consists of 12 residues. CDR3: CAIGTGYVEQYF.

Here the CDR3 reads CASRMTQFIDTGELFF. The V gene is TRBV28, the J gene TRBJ2-2. The CDR3 length is 16 residues. Germline V lookup: CDR1 MDHEN, CDR2 SYDVKM.

This rearrangement joins TRBV29-1 to TRBJ2-7; TCRdb reports TRBD1, a call that lacks DNA to check it against. Germline CDR1 reads SQVTM; CDR2 reads ANQGSEA. The CDR3 is 14 amino acids. The CDR3 reads CSVAPGQGTYEQYF.

The rearrangement joins TRBV11-3 to TRBJ1-6; TCRdb designates TRBD1, a call that cannot be tested without DNA. The CDR3 extends over 14 amino acids. Germline V CDR1 and CDR2: SGHNT, YENEEA. The CDR3 is CASSLTGPDSPLHF.

The chain joins TRBV7-3 to TRBJ2-1; TCRdb outputs TRBD2, but without DNA this stays unchecked. CDR1 and CDR2 from the germline V gene are SGHTA and FQGTGA. This CDR3 has 19 residues. This CDR3 reads CASSSGLAVGPYGLGEQFF.

The chain recombines TRBV6-2 or TRBV6-3 with TRBJ2-7; there is no DNA to check the TCRdb D call of TRBD1. CDR3 length: 18 residues. The germline V gene encodes CDR1 MNHEY and CDR2 SVGEGT. This chain's CDR3 is CASSYSTSTGVILYEQYF.